The clone carrying this TCR beta chain has a handful of counts. Its antigen is as yet unknown. The data stem from a study of T cells after posttransplantation cyclophosphamide. Study-level findings and limits: TRB overlap between skin or GI tissue T cells and blood was limited. After PTCy, TRB diversity resembled that of CNI/methotrexate controls.

Assay: immunoSEQ multiplex PCR; the TCRdb copy retains only in-frame clones and omits some. The sample contains fewer than 55,000 clones, none of them singletons. CDR3 length: 16 residues. Per germline, CDR1 MNHEY and CDR2 SMNVEV (reference sequence). V lost 5 bases to trimming and J lost 5 bases; unmatched junction nucleotides: 11. The sequence was collected from a man aged 35 to 55 in good health, CMV-negative, and a related stem cell transplant donor. This rearrangement joins TRBV27 to TRBJ2-1, with 8 bases identical to TRBD2. The sample was PBMCs. The CDR3 protein is CASSGGGLAGHNEQFF. The CDR3 DNA is TGTGCCAGCAGTGGGGGGGGGCTAGCGGGCCACAATGAGCAGTTCTTC.